The entry below gives a single T cell receptor beta chain sequence along with its context. The sample holds many counts of this clonotype. This receptor's antigen is unknown. No quality values exist for individual bases; no much larger clone is one base distant. This sample stems from a study of spatial heterogeneity in lung cancer (dated by TCRdb to the late 2010s). Study-wide context: Samples were obtained from approximately 77 patients with early-stage, untreated non-small cell lung cancer from the lung TRACERx cohort. Follow-up PBMC samples were sequenced whenever available, with a median time to follow-up of around two years after resection. At surgery, 220 tumor regions, 61 to 65 matched nontumor lung samples and some 54 PBMC samples were TCR-sequenced for both alpha and beta chains. Beta-chain transcripts were consistently detected in greater numbers than alpha-chain transcripts, which likely reflects a higher abundance of beta-chain transcripts. In the raw uncorrected reads, each unique combination of TCR and UMI appeared more than ten times on average. Nonsynonymous mutation counts, determined by whole-exome sequencing of tumor tissue, were related to TCR repertoire features. In non-small cell lung cancer, the study quantitatively compared TCR alpha and beta repertoires across several tumor regions, matched nontumor lung, and blood.

The method was 5' RACE. TCRdb records NextSeq 500 as the sequencer. To allow correction of PCR and sequencing errors, the TCR library protocol tagged every TCR cDNA molecule with a unique molecular identifier. The paper's processing steps were these. TCR identification, UMI-based error correction and CDR3 extraction were all carried out with Decombinator tools. Expanded TCRs were defined as those above a frequency of 2 per 1,000, corresponding to the top 1% of the tumor frequency distribution. Rényi diversity was computed with the R vegan package after subsampling each repertoire 100 times to 5,000 TCRs. CDR3 similarity networks were built from amino acid triplet string-kernel similarity, connecting CDR3s with pairwise similarity above 0.82. TCRdb reanalyzed the raw reads on its own, using fastp at Q25 for trimming and MiXCR for clone calling, and kept in-frame beta chains. Entries that share a CDR3 protein sequence are merged under the most common genes and DNA. TCRdb, not the original authors, processed these V and J calls. A total of 35,000 to 45,000 distinct CDR3 sequences appear in this sample, 6.5% to 9.5% of them only once. The ten largest make up over 8% of the sample.

What the time point label conveys for this sample: blood at routine non-recurrence follow-up after resection. For TCR sequencing, whole RNA was extracted from tumor and nontumor lung tissue, or from cryopreserved PBMC samples, and no cell sorting was done. Only patients for whom sufficient RNA was available from at least two tumor regions were selected for TCR sequencing. Findings and caveats that apply to the study as a whole: Only approximately 14 patients were included in the comparisons of baseline and follow-up blood repertoires. Ubiquitous expanded tumor TCRs were found in blood more often at tumor resection than at routine follow-up. Additional single-cell paired TCR alpha and beta sequencing was considered necessary to confirm, at a functional level, the hypothesis that regional TCRs recognize regional mutations.

Material: PBMCs, obtained at follow-up. The sequence derives from a male donor with early-stage non-small cell lung cancer.

The nucleotide sequence is TGTGCCAGCAGCCAAGATATGTGGACTAGACCGGTCCGGGAGCAGTTCTTC. Its protein product is CASSQDMWTRPVREQFF. The chain couples TRBV14 to TRBJ2-1; 7 junctional bases match TRBD2. CDR1 SGHDN and CDR2 FVKESK were looked up in the germline V gene. The CDR3 has 17 amino acids, counting the end cysteine and phenylalanine. The kept DNA is CDR3 alone, 51 bases in frame from the first base. Trimming takes 0 bases off V and 10 bases off J; junction bases not matched to a gene: 15.